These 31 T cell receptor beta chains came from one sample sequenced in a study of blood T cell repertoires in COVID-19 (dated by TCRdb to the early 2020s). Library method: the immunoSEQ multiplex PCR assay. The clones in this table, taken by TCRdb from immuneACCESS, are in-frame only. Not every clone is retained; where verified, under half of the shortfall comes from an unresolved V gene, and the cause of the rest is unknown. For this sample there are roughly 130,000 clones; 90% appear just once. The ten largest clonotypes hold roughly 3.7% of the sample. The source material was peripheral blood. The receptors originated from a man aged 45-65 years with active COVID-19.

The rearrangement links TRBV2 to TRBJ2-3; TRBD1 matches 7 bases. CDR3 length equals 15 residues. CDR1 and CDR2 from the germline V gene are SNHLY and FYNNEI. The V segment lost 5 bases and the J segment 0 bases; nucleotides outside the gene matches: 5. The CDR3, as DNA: TGTGCCAGCAGTAAGGGGACAGCTAGCACAGATACGCAGTATTTT. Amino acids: CASSKGTASTDTQYF.

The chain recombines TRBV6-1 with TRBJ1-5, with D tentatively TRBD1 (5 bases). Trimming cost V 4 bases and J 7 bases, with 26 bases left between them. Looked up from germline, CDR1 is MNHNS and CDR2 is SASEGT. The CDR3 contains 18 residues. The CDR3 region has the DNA TGTGCCAGCAGTGTCCAAGGGTTGCCCCGGGGGAGAGGGCAGCCCCAGCATTTT. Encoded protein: CASSVQGLPRGRGQPQHF.

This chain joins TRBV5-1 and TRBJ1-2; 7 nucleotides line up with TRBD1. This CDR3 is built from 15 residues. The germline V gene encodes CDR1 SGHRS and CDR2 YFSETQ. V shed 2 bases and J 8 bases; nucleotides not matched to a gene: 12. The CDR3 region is CASSFSDRPTWGYTF. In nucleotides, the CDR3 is TGCGCCAGCAGCTTTTCGGACAGGCCGACGTGGGGCTACACCTTC.

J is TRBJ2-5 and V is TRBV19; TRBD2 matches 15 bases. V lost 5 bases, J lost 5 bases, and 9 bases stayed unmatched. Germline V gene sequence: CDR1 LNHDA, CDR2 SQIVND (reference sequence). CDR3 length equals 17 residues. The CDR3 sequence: CASSPRTSGGAEETQYF. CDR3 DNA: TGTGCCAGTAGTCCCCGGACTAGCGGGGGGGCCGAGGAGACCCAGTACTTC.

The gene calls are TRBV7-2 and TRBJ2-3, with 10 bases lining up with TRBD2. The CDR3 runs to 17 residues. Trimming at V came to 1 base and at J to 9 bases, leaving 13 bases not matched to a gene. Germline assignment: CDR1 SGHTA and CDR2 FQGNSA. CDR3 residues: CASSLEVGLAGVRTQYF. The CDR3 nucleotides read TGTGCCAGCAGCTTAGAAGTGGGGCTAGCGGGAGTACGGACGCAGTATTTT.

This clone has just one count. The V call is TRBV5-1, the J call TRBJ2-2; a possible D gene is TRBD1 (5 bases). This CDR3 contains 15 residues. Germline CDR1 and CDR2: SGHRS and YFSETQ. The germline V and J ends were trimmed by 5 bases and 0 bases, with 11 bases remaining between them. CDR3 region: CASSTGFANTGELFF. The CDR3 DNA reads TGCGCCAGCAGTACAGGATTCGCGAACACCGGGGAGCTGTTTTTT.

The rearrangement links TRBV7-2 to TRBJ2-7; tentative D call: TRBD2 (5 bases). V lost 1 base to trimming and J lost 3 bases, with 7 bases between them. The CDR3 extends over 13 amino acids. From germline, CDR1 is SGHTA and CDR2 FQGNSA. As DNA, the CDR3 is TGTGCCAGCAGCTTAGATAGCGACTACGAGCAGTACGTC. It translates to CASSLDSDYEQYV.

The CDR3: CASSQDRANFNRYEQYV. In DNA form, the CDR3 reads TGTGCCAGCAGCCAGGACAGGGCAAACTTCAATCGGTACGAGCAGTACGTC. This sequence joins TRBV2 and TRBJ2-7, with 8 bases identical to TRBD1. The trim removed 6 bases at V and 4 bases at J, leaving 17 bases unmatched. The CDR3 is 17 residues long. CDR1 is SNHLY and CDR2 is FYNNEI in the germline V gene.

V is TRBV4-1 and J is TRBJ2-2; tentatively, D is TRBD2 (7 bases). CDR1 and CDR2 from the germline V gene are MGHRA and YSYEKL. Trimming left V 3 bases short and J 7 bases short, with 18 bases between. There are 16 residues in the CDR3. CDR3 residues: CASSHTRAGAVGELFF. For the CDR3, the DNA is TGCGCCAGCAGCCATACAAGGGCGGGGGCGGTCGGGGAGCTGTTTTTT.

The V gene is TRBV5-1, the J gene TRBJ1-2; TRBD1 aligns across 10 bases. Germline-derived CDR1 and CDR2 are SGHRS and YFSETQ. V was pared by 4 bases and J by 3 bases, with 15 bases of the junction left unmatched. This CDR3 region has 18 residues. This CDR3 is CASSRDRGQQNPHYGYTF. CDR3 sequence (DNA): TGCGCCAGCAGCAGGGACAGGGGTCAACAGAACCCCCACTATGGCTACACCTTC. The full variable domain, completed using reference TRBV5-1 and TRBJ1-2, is KAGVTQTPRYLIKTRGQQVTLSCSPISGHRSVSWYQQTPGQGLQFLFEYFSETQRNKGNFPGRFSGRQFSNSRSEMNVSTLELGDSALYLCASSRDRGQQNPHYGYTFGSGTRLTVV.

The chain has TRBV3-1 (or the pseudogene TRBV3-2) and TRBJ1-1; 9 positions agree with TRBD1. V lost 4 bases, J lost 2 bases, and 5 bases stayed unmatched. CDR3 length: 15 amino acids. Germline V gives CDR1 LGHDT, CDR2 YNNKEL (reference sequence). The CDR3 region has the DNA TGTGCCAGCAGCCCCGGACAGGGGTTTAACACTGAAGCTTTCTTT. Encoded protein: CASSPGQGFNTEAFF.

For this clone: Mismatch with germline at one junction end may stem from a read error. The CDR3 spells CASSYSMGSGAVF. The CDR3, as DNA: TGTGCCAGCAGTTACTCGATGGGATCAGGGGCCGTCTTT. The chain links TRBV6-5 to TRBJ1-1, with D perhaps TRBD1 (6 bases). There are 13 residues in the CDR3. Germline-derived CDR1 and CDR2 are MNHEY and SVGAGI.

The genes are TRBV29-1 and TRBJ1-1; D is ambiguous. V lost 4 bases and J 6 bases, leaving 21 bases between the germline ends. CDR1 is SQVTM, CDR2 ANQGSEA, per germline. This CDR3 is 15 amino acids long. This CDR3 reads CSVAADRPRTPEAFF. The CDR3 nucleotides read TGCAGCGTTGCCGCTGACCGACCTAGAACGCCTGAAGCTTTCTTT.

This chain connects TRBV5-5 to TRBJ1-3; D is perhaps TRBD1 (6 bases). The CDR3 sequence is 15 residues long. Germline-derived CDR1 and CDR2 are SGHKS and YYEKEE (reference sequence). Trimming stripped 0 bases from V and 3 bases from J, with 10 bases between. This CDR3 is CASSLEPGDGNTIYF. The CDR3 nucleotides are TGTGCCAGCAGCTTGGAGCCAGGGGATGGAAACACCATATATTTT.

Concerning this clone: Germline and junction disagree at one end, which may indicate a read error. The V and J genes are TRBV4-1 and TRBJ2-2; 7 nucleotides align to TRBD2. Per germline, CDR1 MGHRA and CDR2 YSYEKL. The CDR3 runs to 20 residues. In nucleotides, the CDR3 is TGCGCCACCAGCCAACAACTGGGGGGGGGTGGAGCCGCGAACACCGGGGAGCTGTTTTTT. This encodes CATSQQLGGGGAANTGELFF.

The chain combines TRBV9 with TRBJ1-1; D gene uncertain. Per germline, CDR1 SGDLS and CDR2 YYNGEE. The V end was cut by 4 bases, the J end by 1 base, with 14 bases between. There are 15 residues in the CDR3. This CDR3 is CASSPHADWNTEAFF. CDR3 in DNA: TGTGCCAGCAGCCCCCATGCAGATTGGAACACTGAAGCTTTCTTT.

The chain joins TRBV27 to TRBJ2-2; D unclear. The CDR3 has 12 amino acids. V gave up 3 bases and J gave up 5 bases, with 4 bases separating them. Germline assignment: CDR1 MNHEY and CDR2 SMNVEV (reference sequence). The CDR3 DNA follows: TGTGCCAGCAGTTTTAGAACCGGGGAGCTGTTTTTT. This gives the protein CASSFRTGELFF.

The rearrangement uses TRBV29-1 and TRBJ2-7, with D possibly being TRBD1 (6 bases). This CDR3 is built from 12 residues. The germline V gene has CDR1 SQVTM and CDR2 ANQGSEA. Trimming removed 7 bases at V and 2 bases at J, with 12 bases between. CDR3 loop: CSAGQTPYEQYV. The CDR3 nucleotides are TGCAGCGCCGGACAGACTCCCTACGAGCAGTACGTC.

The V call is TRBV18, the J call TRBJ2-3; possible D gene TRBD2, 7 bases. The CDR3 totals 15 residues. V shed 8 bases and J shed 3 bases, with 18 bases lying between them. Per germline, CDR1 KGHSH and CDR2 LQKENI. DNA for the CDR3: TGTGCCAGCCAGACTGCGGGGGCTAGGACAGATACGCAGTATTTT. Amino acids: CASQTAGARTDTQYF.

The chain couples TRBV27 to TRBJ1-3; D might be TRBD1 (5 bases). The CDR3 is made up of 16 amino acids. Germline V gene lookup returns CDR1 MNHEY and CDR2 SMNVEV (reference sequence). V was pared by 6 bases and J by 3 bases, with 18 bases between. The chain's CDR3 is CASRPTGSGGGNTIYF. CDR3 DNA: TGTGCCAGCAGACCTACCGGTTCCGGGGGTGGAAACACCATATATTTT.

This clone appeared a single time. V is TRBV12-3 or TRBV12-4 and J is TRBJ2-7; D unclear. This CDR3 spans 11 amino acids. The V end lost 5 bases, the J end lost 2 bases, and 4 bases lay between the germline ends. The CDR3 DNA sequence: TGTGCCAGCAGTACAGCCTACGAGCAGTACTTC. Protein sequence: CASSTAYEQYF.

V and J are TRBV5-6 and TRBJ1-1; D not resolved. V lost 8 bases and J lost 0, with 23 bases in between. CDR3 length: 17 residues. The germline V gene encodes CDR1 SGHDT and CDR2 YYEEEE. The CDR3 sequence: CARRGWDMGSLNTEAFF. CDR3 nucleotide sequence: TGTGCCAGGCGAGGATGGGATATGGGGAGCTTGAACACTGAAGCTTTCTTT. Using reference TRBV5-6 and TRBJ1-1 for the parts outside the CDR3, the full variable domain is DAGVTQSPTHLIKTRGQQVTLRCSPKSGHDTVSWYQQALGQGPQFIFQYYEEEERQRGNFPDRFSGHQFPNYSSELNVNALLLGDSALYLCARRGWDMGSLNTEAFFGQGTRLTVV.

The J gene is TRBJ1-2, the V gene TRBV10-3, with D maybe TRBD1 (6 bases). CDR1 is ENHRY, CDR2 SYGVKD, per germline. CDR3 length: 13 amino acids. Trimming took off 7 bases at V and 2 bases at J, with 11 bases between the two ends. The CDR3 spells CAIMGQGNYGYTF. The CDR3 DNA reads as TGTGCCATCATGGGGCAGGGGAACTATGGCTACACCTTC.

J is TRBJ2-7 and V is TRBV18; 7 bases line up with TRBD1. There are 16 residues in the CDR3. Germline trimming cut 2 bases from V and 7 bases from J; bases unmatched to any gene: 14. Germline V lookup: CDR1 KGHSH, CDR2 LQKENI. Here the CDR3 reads CASSPNAGGQSGEQYV. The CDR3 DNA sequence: TGTGCCAGCTCACCAAACGCAGGGGGTCAGTCGGGAGAGCAGTACGTC.

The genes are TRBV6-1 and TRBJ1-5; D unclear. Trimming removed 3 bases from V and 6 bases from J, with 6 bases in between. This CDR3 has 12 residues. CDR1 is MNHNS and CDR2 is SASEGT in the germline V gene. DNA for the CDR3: TGTGCCAGCAGTGATGTCCTTCAGCCCCAGCATTTT. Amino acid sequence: CASSDVLQPQHF.

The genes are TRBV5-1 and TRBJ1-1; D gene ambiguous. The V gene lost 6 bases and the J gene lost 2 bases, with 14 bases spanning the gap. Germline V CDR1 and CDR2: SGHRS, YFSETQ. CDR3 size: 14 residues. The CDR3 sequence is CASTSGEGNTEAFF. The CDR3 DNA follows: TGCGCCAGCACCTCTGGCGAGGGCAACACTGAAGCTTTCTTT. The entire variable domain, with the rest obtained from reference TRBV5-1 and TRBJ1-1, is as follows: KAGVTQTPRYLIKTRGQQVTLSCSPISGHRSVSWYQQTPGQGLQFLFEYFSETQRNKGNFPGRFSGRQFSNSRSEMNVSTLELGDSALYLCASTSGEGNTEAFFGQGTRLTVV.

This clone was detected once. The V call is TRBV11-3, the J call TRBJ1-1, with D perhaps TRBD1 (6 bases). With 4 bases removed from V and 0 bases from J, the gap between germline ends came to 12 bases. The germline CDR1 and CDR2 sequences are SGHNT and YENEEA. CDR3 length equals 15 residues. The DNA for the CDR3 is TGTGCCAGCAGCTCGCAGGGGACGCTGAACACTGAAGCTTTCTTT. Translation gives CASSSQGTLNTEAFF.

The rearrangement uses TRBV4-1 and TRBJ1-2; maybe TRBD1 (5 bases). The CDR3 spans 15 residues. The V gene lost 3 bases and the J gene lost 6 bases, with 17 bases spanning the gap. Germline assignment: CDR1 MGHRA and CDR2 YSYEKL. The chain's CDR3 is CASSHPNQGGDGYTF. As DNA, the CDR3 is TGCGCCAGCAGCCATCCGAACCAGGGTGGCGATGGCTACACCTTC.

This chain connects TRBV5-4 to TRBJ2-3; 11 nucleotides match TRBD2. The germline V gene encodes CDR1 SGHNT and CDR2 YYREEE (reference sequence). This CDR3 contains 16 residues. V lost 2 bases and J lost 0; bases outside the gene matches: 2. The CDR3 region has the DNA TGTGCCAGCAGCTTAAGACTAGCGGGGAGCACAGATACGCAGTATTTT. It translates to CASSLRLAGSTDTQYF.

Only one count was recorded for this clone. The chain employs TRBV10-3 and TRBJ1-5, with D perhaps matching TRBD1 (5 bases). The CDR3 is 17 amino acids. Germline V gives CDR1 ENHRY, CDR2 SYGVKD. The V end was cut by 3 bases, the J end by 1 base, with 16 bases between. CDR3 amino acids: CAISDHLGGNSNQPQHF. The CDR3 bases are TGTGCCATCAGTGATCACCTGGGGGGGAACAGCAATCAGCCCCAGCATTTT.

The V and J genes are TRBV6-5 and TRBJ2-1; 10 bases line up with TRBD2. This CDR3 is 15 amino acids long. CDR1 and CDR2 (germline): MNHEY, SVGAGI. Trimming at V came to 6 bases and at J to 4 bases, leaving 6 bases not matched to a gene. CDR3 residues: CASSRSSGGYNEQFF. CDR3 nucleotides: TGTGCCAGCAGCCGATCTAGCGGGGGTTACAATGAGCAGTTCTTC.